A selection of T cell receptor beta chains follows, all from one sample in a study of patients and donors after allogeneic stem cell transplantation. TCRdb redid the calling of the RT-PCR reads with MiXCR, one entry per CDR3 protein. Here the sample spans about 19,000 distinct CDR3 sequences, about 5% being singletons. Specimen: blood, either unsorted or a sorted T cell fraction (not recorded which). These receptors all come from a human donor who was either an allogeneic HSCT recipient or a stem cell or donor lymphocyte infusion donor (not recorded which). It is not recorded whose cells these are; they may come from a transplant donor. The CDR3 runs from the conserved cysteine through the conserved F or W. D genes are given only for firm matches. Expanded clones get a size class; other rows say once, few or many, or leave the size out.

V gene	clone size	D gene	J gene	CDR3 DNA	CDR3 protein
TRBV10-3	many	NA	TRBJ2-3	TGTGCCATCAGTGAGAGACTAGGAGGGGATACGCAGTATTTT	CAISERLGGDTQYF
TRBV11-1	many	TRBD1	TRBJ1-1	TGTGCCAGCAGCTTAGCGGACAGGGGGTTCACTGAAGCTTTCTTT	CASSLADRGFTEAFF
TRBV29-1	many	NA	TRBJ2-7	TGCAGCGCCACAACCCAGGAAGGCTCCTACGAGCAGTACTTC	CSATTQEGSYEQYF
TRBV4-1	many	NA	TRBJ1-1	TGCGCCAGCAGCTCGCGGCAGGGGAACACTGAAGCTTTCTTT	CASSSRQGNTEAFF
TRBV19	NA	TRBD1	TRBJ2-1	TGTGCCAGTAGTAGAACAGGGGGCGGCTACAATGAGCAGTTCTTC	CASSRTGGGYNEQFF
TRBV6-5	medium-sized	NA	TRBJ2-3	TGTGCCAGCAGTTATTACCCCCCACCGACAGATACGCAGTATTTT	CASSYYPPPTDTQYF
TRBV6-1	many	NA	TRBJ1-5	TGTGCCAGCAGGGCAAGGGGGGCTAGAGGCAATCAGCCCCAGCATTTT	CASRARGARGNQPQHF
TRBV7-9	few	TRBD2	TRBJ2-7	TGTGCCAGCAGCCCTCGGACTAGCGGGGAGTACGAGCAGTACTTC	CASSPRTSGEYEQYF
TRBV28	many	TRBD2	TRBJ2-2	TGTGCCAGCAGTTCACCCCTACTAGCGGGAGGCCACACCGGGGAGCTGTTTTTT	CASSSPLLAGGHTGELFF
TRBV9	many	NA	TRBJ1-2	TGTGCCAGCAGCGTAAACGACTATGGCTACACCTTC	CASSVNDYGYTF
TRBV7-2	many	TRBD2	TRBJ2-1	TGTGCCAGCAGCTCACTAGCGGGAGTGGGTAATGAGCAGTTCTTC	CASSSLAGVGNEQFF
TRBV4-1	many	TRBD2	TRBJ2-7	TGCGCCAGCAGCCAAGGGGGGACTAGCGGGAGGGACGAGCAGTACTTC	CASSQGGTSGRDEQYF
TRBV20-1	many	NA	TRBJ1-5	TGCAGTGCTAGAGATCCACAGGGCCATTGGAATCAGCCCCAGCATTTT	CSARDPQGHWNQPQHF
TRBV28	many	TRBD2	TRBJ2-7	TGTGCCAGCAGAAATCTAGCGGACGCCTACGAGCAGTACTTC	CASRNLADAYEQYF
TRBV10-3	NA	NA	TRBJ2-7	TGTGCCATCAGTGAGCCAGGAGAACACTCCTACGAGCAGTACTTC	CAISEPGEHSYEQYF
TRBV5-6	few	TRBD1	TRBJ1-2	TGTGCCAGCAGCCACCCGCGACAGGGGGCGAATGGCTACACCTTC	CASSHPRQGANGYTF
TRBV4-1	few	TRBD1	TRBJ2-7	TGCGCCAGCAGCCAAGGGCTCGGGACAGGCCATCCCGAGCAGTACTTC	CASSQGLGTGHPEQYF
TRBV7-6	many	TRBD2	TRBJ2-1	TGTGCCAGCAGCCAAGGGGCGGGGGGTGAGCAGTTCTTC	CASSQGAGGEQFF
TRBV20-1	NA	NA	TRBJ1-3	TGCAGTGCTAGAGAGTGGGCGGAAACTGGAAACACCATATATTTT	CSAREWAETGNTIYF
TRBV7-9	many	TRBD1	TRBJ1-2	TGTGCCAGCAGCTTAGGAGGACAGGACTTCTATGGCTACACCTTC	CASSLGGQDFYGYTF
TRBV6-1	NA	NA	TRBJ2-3	TGTGCCAGCACCTTAGTGGATACGCAGTATTTT	CASTLVDTQYF
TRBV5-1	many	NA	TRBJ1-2	TGCGCCAGCAGCTTAGATGTGGACTATGGCTACACCTTC	CASSLDVDYGYTF
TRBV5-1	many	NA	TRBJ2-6	TGCGCCAGCAGCTTGATGGCGTCTGGGGCCAACGTCCTGACTTTC	CASSLMASGANVLTF
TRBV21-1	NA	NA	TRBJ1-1	TGTGCCACCAGGGACCGGAGAATGAACACTGAAGCTTTCTTT	CATRDRRMNTEAFF
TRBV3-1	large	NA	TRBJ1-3	TGTGCCAGCAGCCAAGGCAGCCGCTCTGGAAACACCATATATTTT	CASSQGSRSGNTIYF
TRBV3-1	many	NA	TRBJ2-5	TGTGCCAGCAGCCAACGTTGGCAAGAGACCCAGTACTTC	CASSQRWQETQYF
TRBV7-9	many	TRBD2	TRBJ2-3	TGTGCCAGCAGCCCCGCGGGACTAGCAGCAGATACGCAGTATTTT	CASSPAGLAADTQYF
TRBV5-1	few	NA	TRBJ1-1	TGCGCCAGCAGCTTGGATAGCACTCTGGGGCGAGCTTTCTTT	CASSLDSTLGRAFF
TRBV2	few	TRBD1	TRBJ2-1	TGTGCCAGCAGTGAATGGACAGGGTTTGAGCAGTTCTTC	CASSEWTGFEQFF
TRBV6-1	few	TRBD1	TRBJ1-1	TGTGCCAGCAATATAAACAGACAGGGACAAACTGAAGCTTTCTTT	CASNINRQGQTEAFF
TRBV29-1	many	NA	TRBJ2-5	TGCAGCGTCCAACACACGCAGACCCAGTACTTC	CSVQHTQTQYF
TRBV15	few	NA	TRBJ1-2	TGTGCCACCAGCAGAGGCCACTATGGCTACACCTTC	CATSRGHYGYTF
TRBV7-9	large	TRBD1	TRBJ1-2	TGTGCCAGCAGCTTACTATCAGGGGGCGATGGCTACACCTTC	CASSLLSGGDGYTF
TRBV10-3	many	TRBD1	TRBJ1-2	TGTGCCATCAGTGGATCGACAGGGTATGGCTACACCTTC	CAISGSTGYGYTF
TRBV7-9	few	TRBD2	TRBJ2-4	TGTGCCAGCAGACCGCCGGGAGGGAACATTCAGTACTTC	CASRPPGGNIQYF
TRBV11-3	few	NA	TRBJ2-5	TGTGCCAGCAGCTTAAGTATAGCCATAATGGAGACCCAGTACTTC	CASSLSIAIMETQYF